The present TCR beta chain was sequenced within a study of early T cells in non-severe SARS-CoV-2 infection. Whole-study context: Sequencing used unsorted whole-blood bulk RNA, so chains lack pairing. Study-wide findings and caveats: Sequences matched to VDJdb favored anti-spike CD8 responses, while private and CD4 specificities were missed.

TCRdb used MiXCR to reprocess the 5' RACE reads, holding one entry per CDR3 protein. This repertoire shows approximately 90,000 distinct CDR3 sequences, 12% found once; its top ten account for approximately 4.4%. With respect to this clonotype: Its specificity is unknown.

The CDR3 spans 15 residues. Germline CDR1 reads SNHLY; CDR2 reads FYNNEI. Trimming cost V 3 bases and J 1 base, with 7 bases left between them. This sequence was found in an adult who was a healthcare worker with PCR-confirmed SARS-CoV-2 infection or an uninfected control (not recorded which). This sequence joins TRBV2 and TRBJ2-6; no clear D gene. Sequencing used whole blood, obtained at baseline. The CDR3 loop reads CASSDFASGANVLTF. The CDR3, as DNA: TGTGCCAGCAGTGATTTTGCTTCTGGGGCCAACGTCCTGACTTTC.